The present T cell receptor beta chain was sequenced within a study of HIV-infected patients and healthy controls. Alpha and beta constant-region primers primed reverse transcription of 500 to 550 ng RNA. Separate chain-specific third strand synthesis with multiplexing indices produced the alpha and beta libraries. A 12-nucleotide barcode per molecule came from two concatenated random hexamers added pre-amplification. A single record per CDR3 protein comes from TCRdb applying MiXCR to the 5' RACE reads. The sample lists over 3,500 distinct CDR3 sequences; around 9% were seen once. This clonotype came up a few times. Antiretroviral therapy had run roughly three months, about 14 weeks, before follow-up blood collection. Whole blood was used without fractionation, so all unsorted peripheral T cells were included. The germline V gene encodes CDR1 SGHTA and CDR2 FQGNSA. V was clipped by 5 bases and J by 0 bases; unmatched bases: 5. CDR3 length: 15 amino acids.

This material consisted of blood, taken during antiretroviral therapy. This clonotype was sampled from an adult with HIV infection. V usage is TRBV7-2 and J usage is TRBJ1-2, with 8 bases fitting TRBD1. The CDR3 loop reads CASSKMTGANYGYTF. For the CDR3, the DNA is TGTGCCAGCAGCAAGATGACAGGGGCTAACTATGGCTACACCTTC.